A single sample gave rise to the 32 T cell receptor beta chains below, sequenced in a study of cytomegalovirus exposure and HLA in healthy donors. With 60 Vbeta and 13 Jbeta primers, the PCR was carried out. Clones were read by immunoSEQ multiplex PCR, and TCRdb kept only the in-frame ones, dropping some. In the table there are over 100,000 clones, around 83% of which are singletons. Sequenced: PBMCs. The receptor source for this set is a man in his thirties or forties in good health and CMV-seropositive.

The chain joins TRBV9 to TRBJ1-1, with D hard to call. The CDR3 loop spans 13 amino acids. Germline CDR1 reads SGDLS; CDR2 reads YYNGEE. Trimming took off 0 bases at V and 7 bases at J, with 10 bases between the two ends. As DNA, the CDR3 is TGTGCCAGCAGCGTAGAGATACGAGGTGAAGCTTTCTTT. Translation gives CASSVEIRGEAFF.

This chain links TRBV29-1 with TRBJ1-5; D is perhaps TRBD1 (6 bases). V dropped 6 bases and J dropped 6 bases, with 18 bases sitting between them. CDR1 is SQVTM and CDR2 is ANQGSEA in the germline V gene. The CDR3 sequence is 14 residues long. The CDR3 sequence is CSVALNREGQPQHF. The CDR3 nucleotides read TGCAGCGTCGCGTTAAACAGGGAGGGTCAGCCCCAGCATTTT.

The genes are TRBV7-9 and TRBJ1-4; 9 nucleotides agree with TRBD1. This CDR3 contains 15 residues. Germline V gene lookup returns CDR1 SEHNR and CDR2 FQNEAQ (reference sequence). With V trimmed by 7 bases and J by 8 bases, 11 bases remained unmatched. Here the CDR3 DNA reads TGTGCCAGCATCGAACCGGGACAGGGCCGAGAAAAACTGTTTTTT. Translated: CASIEPGQGREKLFF.

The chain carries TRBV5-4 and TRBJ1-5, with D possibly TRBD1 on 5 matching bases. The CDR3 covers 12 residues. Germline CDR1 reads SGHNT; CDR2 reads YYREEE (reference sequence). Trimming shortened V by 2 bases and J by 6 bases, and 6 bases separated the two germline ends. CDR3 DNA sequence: TGTGCCAGCAGCTTCGGGGGTCAGCCCCAGCATTTT. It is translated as CASSFGGQPQHF.

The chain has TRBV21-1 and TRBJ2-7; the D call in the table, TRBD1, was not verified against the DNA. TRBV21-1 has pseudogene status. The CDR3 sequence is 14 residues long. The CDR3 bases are TGTGCCAGCAACCCGGACAGGGGGAACCACGAGCAGTACGTC. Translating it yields CASNPDRGNHEQYV.

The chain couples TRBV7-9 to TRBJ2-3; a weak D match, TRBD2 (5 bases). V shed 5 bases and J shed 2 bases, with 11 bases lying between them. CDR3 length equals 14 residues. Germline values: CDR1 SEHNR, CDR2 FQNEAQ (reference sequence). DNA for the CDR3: TGTGCCAGCAGCCCACGAGCGGACACAGATACGCAGTATTTT. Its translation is CASSPRADTDTQYF.

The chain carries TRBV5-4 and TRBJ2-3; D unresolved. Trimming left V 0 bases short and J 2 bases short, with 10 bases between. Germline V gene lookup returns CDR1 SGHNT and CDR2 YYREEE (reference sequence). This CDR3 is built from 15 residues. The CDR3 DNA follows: TGTGCCAGCAGCTTGGGCACAACCCACACAGATACGCAGTATTTT. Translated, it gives CASSLGTTHTDTQYF.

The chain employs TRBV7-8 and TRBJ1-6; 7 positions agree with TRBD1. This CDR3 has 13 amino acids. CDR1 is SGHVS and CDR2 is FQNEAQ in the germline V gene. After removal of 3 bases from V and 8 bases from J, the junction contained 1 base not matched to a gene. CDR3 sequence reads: CASSFDRDSPLHF. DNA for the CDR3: TGTGCCAGCAGCTTCGACAGGGATTCACCCCTCCACTTT.

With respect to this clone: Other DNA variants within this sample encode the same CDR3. The CDR3 nucleotides read TGTGCCAGCAGTGGACTAGCGGGAGGAGAGACCCAGTACTTC. It codes for CASSGLAGGETQYF. The chain combines TRBV2 with TRBJ2-5, with 13 positions matching TRBD2. The CDR3 is 14 amino acids. CDR1 is SNHLY, CDR2 FYNNEI, per germline. V shed 4 bases, J shed 4 bases, and the junction held 0 bases outside the gene matches. Together with reference TRBV2 and TRBJ2-5, the CDR3 gives the full variable domain: EPEVTQTPSHQVTQMGQEVILRCVPISNHLYFYWYRQILGQKVEFLVSFYNNEISEKSEIFDDQFSVERPDGSNFTLKIRSTKLEDSAMYFCASSGLAGGETQYFGPGTRLLVL.

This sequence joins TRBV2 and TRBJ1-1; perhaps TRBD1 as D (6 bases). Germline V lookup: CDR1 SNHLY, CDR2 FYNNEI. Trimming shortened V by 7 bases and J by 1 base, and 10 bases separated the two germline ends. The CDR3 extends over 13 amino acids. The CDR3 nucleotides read TGTGCCAGCATTCTACAGGGGAACACTGAAGCTTTCTTT. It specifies CASILQGNTEAFF.

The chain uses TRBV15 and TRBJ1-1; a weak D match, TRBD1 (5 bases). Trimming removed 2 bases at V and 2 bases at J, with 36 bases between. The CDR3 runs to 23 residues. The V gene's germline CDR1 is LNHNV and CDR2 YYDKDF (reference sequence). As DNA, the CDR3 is TGTGCCACCAGCAGAACCTTAAGCTCCGGACATAATAAGCACCGTCGAATAAACACTGAAGCTTTCTTT. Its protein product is CATSRTLSSGHNKHRRINTEAFF.

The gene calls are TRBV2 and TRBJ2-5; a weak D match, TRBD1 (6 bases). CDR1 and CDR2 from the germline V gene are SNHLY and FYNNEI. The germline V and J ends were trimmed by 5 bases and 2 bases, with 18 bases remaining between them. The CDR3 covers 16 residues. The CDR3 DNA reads TGTGCCAGCAGTTTTCGCACAGGGTACGGTCAAGAGACCCAGTACTTC. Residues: CASSFRTGYGQETQYF.

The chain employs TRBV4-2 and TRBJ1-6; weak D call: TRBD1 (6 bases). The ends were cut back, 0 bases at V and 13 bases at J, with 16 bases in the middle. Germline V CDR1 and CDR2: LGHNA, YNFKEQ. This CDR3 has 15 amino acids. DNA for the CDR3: TGTGCCAGCAGCCAAGAGGGCCCAGAGGGGGTTCCCCTCCACTTT. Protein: CASSQEGPEGVPLHF.

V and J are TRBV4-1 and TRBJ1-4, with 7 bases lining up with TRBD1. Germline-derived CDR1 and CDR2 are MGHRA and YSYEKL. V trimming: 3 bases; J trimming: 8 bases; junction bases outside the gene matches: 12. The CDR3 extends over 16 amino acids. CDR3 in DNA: TGCGCCAGCAGCCACCCTACAGGGACAGAGTACGAAAAACTGTTTTTT. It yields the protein CASSHPTGTEYEKLFF.

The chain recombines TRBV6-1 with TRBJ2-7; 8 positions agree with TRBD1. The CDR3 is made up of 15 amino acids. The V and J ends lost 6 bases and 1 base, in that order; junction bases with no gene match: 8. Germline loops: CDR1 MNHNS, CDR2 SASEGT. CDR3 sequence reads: CASSRLRDRSYEQYF. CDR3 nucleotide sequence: TGTGCCAGCAGCCGCCTCCGGGACAGGTCCTACGAGCAGTACTTC.

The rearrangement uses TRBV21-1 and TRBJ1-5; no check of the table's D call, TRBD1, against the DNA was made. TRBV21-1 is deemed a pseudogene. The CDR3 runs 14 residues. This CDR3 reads CASQGQGAGQPQHF. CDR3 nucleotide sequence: TGTGCCAGTCAAGGACAGGGGGCAGGTCAGCCCCAGCATTTT.

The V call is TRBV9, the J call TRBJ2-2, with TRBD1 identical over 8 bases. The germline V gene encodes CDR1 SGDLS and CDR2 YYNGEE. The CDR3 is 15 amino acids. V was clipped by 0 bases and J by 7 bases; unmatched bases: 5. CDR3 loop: CASSVGTGQIGELFF. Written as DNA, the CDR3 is TGTGCCAGCAGCGTAGGGACAGGGCAAATCGGGGAGCTGTTTTTT.

CDR3 sequence: CASSLATGTGNTGELFF. As DNA, the CDR3 is TGTGCCAGCAGCTTAGCGACCGGGACAGGGAACACCGGGGAGCTGTTTTTT. The J gene is TRBJ2-2, the V gene TRBV11-1; TRBD1 matches 8 bases. Germline trimming cut 0 bases from V and 1 base from J; bases unmatched to any gene: 4. This CDR3 is 17 amino acids long. Germline V gene lookup returns CDR1 SGHAT and CDR2 FQDESV (reference sequence).

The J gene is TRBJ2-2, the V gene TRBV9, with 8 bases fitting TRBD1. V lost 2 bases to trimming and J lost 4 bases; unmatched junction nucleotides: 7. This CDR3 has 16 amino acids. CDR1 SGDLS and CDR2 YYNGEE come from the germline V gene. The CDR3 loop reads CASSVGNTGGTGELFF. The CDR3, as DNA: TGTGCCAGCAGCGTGGGGAACACAGGGGGCACCGGGGAGCTGTTTTTT.

DNA of the CDR3: TGTGCCAGCAGCCGCCGTCCCGGGGGTCCCTCTTCCTACGAGCAGTACTTC. It yields the protein CASSRRPGGPSSYEQYF. The chain employs TRBV7-2 and TRBJ2-7, with D maybe TRBD2 (6 bases). This CDR3 has 17 amino acids. V lost 5 bases and J lost 1, with 21 bases in between. The germline CDR1 and CDR2 sequences are SGHTA and FQGNSA.

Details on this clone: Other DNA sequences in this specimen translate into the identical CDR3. CDR3 sequence: CASSLGPRTGELFF. For the CDR3, the DNA is TGTGCCAGCAGCTTAGGTCCTCGGACCGGGGAGCTGTTTTTT. The V and J genes are TRBV7-2 and TRBJ2-2; D is ambiguous. V shed 1 base and J shed 5 bases, with 8 bases lying between them. Germline CDR1 SGHTA, CDR2 FQGNSA. The CDR3 runs 14 residues.

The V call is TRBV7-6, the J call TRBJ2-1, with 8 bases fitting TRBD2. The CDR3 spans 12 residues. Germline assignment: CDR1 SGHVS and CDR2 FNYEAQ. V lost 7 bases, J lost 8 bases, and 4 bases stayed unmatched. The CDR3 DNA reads TGTGCCAGCACCAGCGGGGGCGATGAGCAGTTCTTC. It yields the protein CASTSGGDEQFF.

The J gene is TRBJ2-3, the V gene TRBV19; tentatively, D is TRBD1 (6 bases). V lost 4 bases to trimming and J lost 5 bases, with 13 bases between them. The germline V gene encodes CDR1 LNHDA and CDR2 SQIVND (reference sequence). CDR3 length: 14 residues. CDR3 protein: CASSNSVRGDTQYF. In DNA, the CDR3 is TGTGCCAGTAGTAACTCGGTCAGGGGAGATACGCAGTATTTT.

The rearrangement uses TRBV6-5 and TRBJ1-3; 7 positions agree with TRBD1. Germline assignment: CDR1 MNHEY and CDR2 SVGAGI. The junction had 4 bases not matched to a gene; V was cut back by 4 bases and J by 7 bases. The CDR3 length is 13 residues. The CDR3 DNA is TGTGCCAGCAGTTTTCCAGGGGGGAACACCATATATTTT. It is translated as CASSFPGGNTIYF.

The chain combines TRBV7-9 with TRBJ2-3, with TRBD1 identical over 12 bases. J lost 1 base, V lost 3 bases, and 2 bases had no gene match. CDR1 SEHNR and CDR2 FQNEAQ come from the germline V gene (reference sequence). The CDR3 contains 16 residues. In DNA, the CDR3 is TGTGCCAGCAGCTTGGGGGACAGGGGGCGCACAGATACGCAGTATTTT. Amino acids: CASSLGDRGRTDTQYF.

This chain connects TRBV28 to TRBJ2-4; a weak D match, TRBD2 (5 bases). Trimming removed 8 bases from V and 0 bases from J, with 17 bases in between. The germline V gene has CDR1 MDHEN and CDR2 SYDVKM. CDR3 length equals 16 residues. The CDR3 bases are TGTGCCAGCCCGGTTTCGGGGAGATTAGCCAAAAACATTCAGTACTTC. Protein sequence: CASPVSGRLAKNIQYF.

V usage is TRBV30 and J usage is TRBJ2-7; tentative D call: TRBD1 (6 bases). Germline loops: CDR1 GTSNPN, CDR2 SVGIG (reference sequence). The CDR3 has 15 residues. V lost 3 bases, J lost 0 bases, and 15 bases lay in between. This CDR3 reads CAWSFGGAISYEQYF. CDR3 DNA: TGTGCCTGGAGCTTTGGGGGCGCTATCTCCTACGAGCAGTACTTC. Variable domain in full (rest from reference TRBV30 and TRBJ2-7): SQTIHQWPATLVQPVGSPLSLECTVEGTSNPNLYWYRQAAGRGLQLLFYSVGIGQISSEVPQNLSASRPQDRQFILSSKKLLLSDSGFYLCAWSFGGAISYEQYFGPGTRLTVT.

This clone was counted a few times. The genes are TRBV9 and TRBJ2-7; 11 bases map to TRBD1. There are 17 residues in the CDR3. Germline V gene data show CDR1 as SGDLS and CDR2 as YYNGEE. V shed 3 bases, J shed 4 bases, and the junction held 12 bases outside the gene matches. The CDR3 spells CASSAGLGGTGGYEQYF. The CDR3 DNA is TGTGCCAGCAGCGCAGGATTGGGGGGGACAGGGGGGTACGAGCAGTACTTC.

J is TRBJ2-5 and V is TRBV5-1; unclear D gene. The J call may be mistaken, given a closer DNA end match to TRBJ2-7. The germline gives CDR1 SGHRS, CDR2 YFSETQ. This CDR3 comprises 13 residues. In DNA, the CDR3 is TGCGCCAGCGCCGCAAGTTGGGCGAACGAGCAGTACTTC. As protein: CASAASWANEQYF.

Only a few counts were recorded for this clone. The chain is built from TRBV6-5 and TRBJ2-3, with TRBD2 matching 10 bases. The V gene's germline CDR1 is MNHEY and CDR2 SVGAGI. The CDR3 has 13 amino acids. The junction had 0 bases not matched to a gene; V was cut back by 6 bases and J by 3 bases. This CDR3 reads CASRTSGTDTQYF. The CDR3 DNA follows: TGTGCCAGCAGGACTAGCGGGACAGATACGCAGTATTTT.

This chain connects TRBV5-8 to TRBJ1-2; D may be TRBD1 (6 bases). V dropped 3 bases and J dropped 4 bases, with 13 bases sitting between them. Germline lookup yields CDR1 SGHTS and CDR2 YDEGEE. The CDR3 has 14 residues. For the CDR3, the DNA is TGTGCCAGCAGCTATGACAGGAGTAGCTATGGCTACACCTTC. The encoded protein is CASSYDRSSYGYTF.

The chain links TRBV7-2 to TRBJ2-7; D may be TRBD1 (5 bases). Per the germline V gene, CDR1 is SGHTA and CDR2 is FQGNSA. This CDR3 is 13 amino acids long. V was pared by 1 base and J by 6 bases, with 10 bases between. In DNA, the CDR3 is TGTGCCAGCAGCTTAGGGCCAGACAGCGAGCAGTACTTC. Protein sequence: CASSLGPDSEQYF.